This T cell receptor beta chain is drawn from a study of technical replicates of blood from several donors. The V and J ends lost 2 bases and 5 bases, in that order; junction bases with no gene match: 8. Looked up from germline, CDR1 is GTSNPN and CDR2 is SVGIG (reference sequence). The CDR3 is made up of 14 amino acids. Profiled with immunoSEQ multiplex PCR; TCRdb holds only in-frame clones, not every one. The sample includes just over 70,000 clones, around 95% of them seen just once. The chain uses TRBV30 and TRBJ2-7; 8 positions match TRBD1. Sequenced material: T cells isolated from PBMCs. The source of this sequence is a human donor in good health. Written as DNA, the CDR3 is TGTGCCTGGAGTATTAGGACAGGGAGGAACGAGCAGTACTTC. This translates into CAWSIRTGRNEQYF.